This TCR beta chain was captured in a study of shared clonotypes between healthy human individuals. Germline CDR1 SGHRS, CDR2 YFSETQ. Trimming took 2 bases from V and 0 from J, leaving 9 bases between them. The CDR3 contains 14 residues. Method: immunoSEQ multiplex PCR; TCRdb's copy keeps in-frame clones and lacks some. The repertoire holds over 1.5 million clones, with approximately 98% as singletons. This rearrangement joins TRBV5-1 to TRBJ2-7; D not certain. The sequence was collected from a man under 40 in good health. The sequencing sample was made of naive CD4+ T cells sorted from blood. Specified subset: CD45RA+ positively selected. CDR3 sequence: CASSFRTDSYEQYF. DNA for the CDR3: TGCGCCAGCAGCTTTAGAACAGACTCCTACGAGCAGTACTTC.